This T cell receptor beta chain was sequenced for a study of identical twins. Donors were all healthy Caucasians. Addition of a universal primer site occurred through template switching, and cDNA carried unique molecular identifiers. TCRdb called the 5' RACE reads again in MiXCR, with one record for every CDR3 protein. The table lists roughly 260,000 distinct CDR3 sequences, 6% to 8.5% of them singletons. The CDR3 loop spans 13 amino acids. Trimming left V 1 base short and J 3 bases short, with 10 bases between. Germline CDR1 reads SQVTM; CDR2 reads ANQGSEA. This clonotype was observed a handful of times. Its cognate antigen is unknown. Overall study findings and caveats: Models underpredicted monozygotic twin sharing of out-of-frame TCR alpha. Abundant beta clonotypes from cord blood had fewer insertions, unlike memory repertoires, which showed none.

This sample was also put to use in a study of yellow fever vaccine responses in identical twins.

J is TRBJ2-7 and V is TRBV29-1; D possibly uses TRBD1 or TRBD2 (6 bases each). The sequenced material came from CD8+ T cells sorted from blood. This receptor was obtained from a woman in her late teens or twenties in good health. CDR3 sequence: CSVEVGGFYEQYF. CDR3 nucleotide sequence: TGCAGCGTTGAAGTGGGGGGCTTCTACGAGCAGTACTTC.